This TCR beta chain came from a study of blood T cell repertoires in COVID-19. As for the study in general: The United States, Italy and Spain provided the acute and convalescent COVID-19 samples. T cells, B-cell-depleted T cells, or PBMCs supplied cDNA or gDNA.

In the study's own analysis: It was from reference gene primer amplification that nucleated cell counts were estimated. The assay was immunoSEQ multiplex PCR, and TCRdb's table has in-frame clones only and misses some. V and J calls and clone size are given by that table; D and trimming were obtained from the DNA. The data show approximately 31,000 clones, just over 85% seen once. V lost 4 bases to trimming and J lost 0 bases; unmatched junction nucleotides: 3. From germline, CDR1 is SGHAT and CDR2 FQNNGV. The CDR3 runs 15 residues. This clonotype was sampled from a woman over 75 with active or convalescent COVID-19. Material for sequencing was peripheral blood. This sequence joins TRBV11-2 and TRBJ1-5, with TRBD1 matching 7 bases. In DNA form, the CDR3 reads TGTGCCAGCAGCTCGGGACAGTCTAGCAATCAGCCCCAGCATTTT. Translated, it gives CASSSGQSSNQPQHF. The whole variable domain, remainder taken from reference TRBV11-2 and TRBJ1-5, is EAGVAQSPRYKIIEKRQSVAFWCNPISGHATLYWYQQILGQGPKLLIQFQNNGVVDDSQLPKDRFSAERLKGVDSTLKIQPAKLEDSAVYLCASSSGQSSNQPQHFGDGTRLSIL.